The present entry profiles one T cell receptor (beta chain) with its context. The CDR3 covers 15 residues. Trimming cost V 7 bases and J 1 base; bases outside gene matches: 7. Germline CDR1 and CDR2: MNHNS and SASEGT. This sample is drawn from a study of T-cell reconstitution after alpha-beta-depleted transplantation in children. TCRbeta library construction was performed incorporating unique molecular identifiers. Using its own MiXCR run on the PCR reads, TCRdb lists one record per CDR3 protein. The repertoire has nearly 400,000 distinct CDR3 sequences, roughly 20% of them found once; the top ten carry around 3.9%.

This chain joins TRBV6-1 and TRBJ2-3; 8 nucleotides align to TRBD1. This receptor was taken from a human donor who donated a stem cell graft to a child with acute myeloid leukemia. The sequenced sample was PBMCs from the stem cell graft donor, obtained from the stem cell graft. DNA of the CDR3: TGTGCCAGCACCACGGTGGGACAGGGCACAGATACGCAGTATTTT. It specifies CASTTVGQGTDTQYF.